A single sample gave rise to the 25 T cell receptor beta chains below, sequenced in a study of T cell changes during pregnancy in multiple sclerosis. TCRdb's table, derived via immunoSEQ multiplex PCR, lists solely in-frame clones and lacks some. The sample has about 49,000 clones; roughly 94% are singletons. The source material was CD8+ T cells from peripheral blood mononuclear cells, sampled before pregnancy. The source is a female donor with multiple sclerosis, enrolled in a pregnancy study.

This clone was recorded only once. The V gene is TRBV28, the J gene TRBJ2-1; 10 bases fit TRBD2. The CDR3 consists of 15 residues. Germline V lookup: CDR1 MDHEN, CDR2 SYDVKM. V lost 6 bases and J lost 5; bases outside the gene matches: 7. The CDR3 spells CASRPIAGGNNEQFF. The CDR3 region has the DNA TGTGCCAGCAGGCCCATAGCGGGAGGAAACAATGAGCAGTTCTTC.

This chain links TRBV28 with TRBJ1-1; 10 bases align to TRBD1. The V and J ends lost 3 bases and 4 bases, in that order; junction bases with no gene match: 5. This CDR3 has 15 amino acids. Looked up from germline, CDR1 is MDHEN and CDR2 is SYDVKM. The CDR3 DNA sequence: TGTGCCAGCAGTTTTGGGGACAGGGGATCCACTGAAGCTTTCTTT. This codes for CASSFGDRGSTEAFF.

The chain links TRBV27 to TRBJ1-1; D gene uncertain. The CDR3 spans 13 residues. Germline values: CDR1 MNHEY, CDR2 SMNVEV (reference sequence). The germline V and J ends were trimmed by 3 bases and 0 bases, with 5 bases remaining between them. CDR3 in amino acids: CASSFSLNTEAFF. As DNA, the CDR3 is TGTGCCAGCAGTTTCTCTCTGAACACTGAAGCTTTCTTT.

This chain joins TRBV27 and TRBJ2-1; possible D gene TRBD2, 5 bases. Trimming left V 2 bases short and J 5 bases short, with 7 bases between. Germline V lookup: CDR1 MNHEY, CDR2 SMNVEV (reference sequence). The CDR3 loop spans 13 amino acids. The CDR3 DNA reads TGTGCCAGCAGTTTACTAGCAGACAATGAGCAGTTCTTC. Its translation is CASSLLADNEQFF.

This sequence joins TRBV27 and TRBJ2-3, with D possibly being TRBD1 (5 bases). The germline gives CDR1 MNHEY, CDR2 SMNVEV (reference sequence). V shed 2 bases and J shed 6 bases, with 12 bases lying between them. The CDR3 length is 14 residues. CDR3 in DNA: TGTGCCAGCAGTTTACGGGCCAGGGCGGATACGCAGTATTTT. Protein product: CASSLRARADTQYF.

The CDR3 reads CASSKGHSNQPQHF. In DNA, the CDR3 is TGTGCCAGCAGCAAGGGGCACAGCAATCAGCCCCAGCATTTT. The genes are TRBV21-1 and TRBJ1-5; the D segment call TRBD1 is taken from the table without a DNA check. TRBV21-1 is listed as a pseudogene. The CDR3 loop spans 14 amino acids.

The V call is TRBV27, the J call TRBJ2-2; 7 bases are a match to TRBD1. The CDR3 runs to 14 residues. CDR1 MNHEY and CDR2 SMNVEV come from the germline V gene (reference sequence). Trimming took 2 bases from V and 8 from J; bases not matched to a gene: 5. In DNA, the CDR3 is TGTGCCAGCAGTTTACTACAGGGGATAGGGGAGCTGTTTTTT. Its translation is CASSLLQGIGELFF.

The genes are TRBV5-4 and TRBJ2-3; the match to TRBD2 covers 7 bases. Germline CDR1 reads SGHNT; CDR2 reads YYREEE (reference sequence). The CDR3 extends over 17 amino acids. V shed 0 bases and J 1 base; nucleotides not matched to a gene: 8. The CDR3 nucleotides read TGTGCCAGCAGCTTGGAGGGTGGGGCGGGGGGCACAGATACGCAGTATTTT. Protein product: CASSLEGGAGGTDTQYF.

The chain uses TRBV2 and TRBJ2-3; D is perhaps TRBD2 (6 bases). CDR3 length: 15 residues. Trimming took 3 bases from V and 0 from J, leaving 10 bases between them. Looked up from germline, CDR1 is SNHLY and CDR2 is FYNNEI. CDR3 region: CASSEALASTDTQYF. CDR3 sequence (DNA): TGTGCCAGCAGTGAGGCACTAGCCAGCACAGATACGCAGTATTTT. The entire variable domain, with the rest obtained from reference TRBV2 and TRBJ2-3, is as follows: EPEVTQTPSHQVTQMGQEVILRCVPISNHLYFYWYRQILGQKVEFLVSFYNNEISEKSEIFDDQFSVERPDGSNFTLKIRSTKLEDSAMYFCASSEALASTDTQYFGPGTRLTVL.

The chain couples TRBV28 to TRBJ1-4, with D tentatively TRBD1 (6 bases). The CDR3 is 14 residues long. CDR1 and CDR2 from the germline V gene are MDHEN and SYDVKM. The germline V and J ends were trimmed by 5 bases and 4 bases, with 11 bases remaining between them. Here the CDR3 DNA reads TGTGCCAGCAGTCGGACAGCTTTTAATGAAAAACTGTTTTTT. This codes for CASSRTAFNEKLFF.

The CDR3 loop is CASSYSVGGHGEQFF. In nucleotides, the CDR3 is TGTGCCAGCAGTTACTCGGTCGGGGGTCACGGTGAGCAGTTCTTC. The chain has TRBV6-5 and TRBJ2-1; a possible D gene is TRBD2 (6 bases). Germline V gene data show CDR1 as MNHEY and CDR2 as SVGAGI. Trimming removed 0 bases from V and 9 bases from J, with 15 bases in between. There are 15 residues in the CDR3.

The chain couples TRBV2 to TRBJ2-3; TRBD1 aligns across 9 bases. The CDR3 spans 15 residues. V lost 6 bases, J lost 3 bases, and 7 bases stayed unmatched. Germline V CDR1 and CDR2: SNHLY, FYNNEI. The CDR3 DNA is TGTGCCAGCAGGTTACAGGGGGCAGGGACAGATACGCAGTATTTT. Amino acids: CASRLQGAGTDTQYF.

The genes are TRBV5-4 and TRBJ2-4; possibly TRBD1 for D (6 bases). This CDR3 spans 14 amino acids. V was clipped by 4 bases and J by 7 bases, with 15 bases between them. Germline CDR1 SGHNT, CDR2 YYREEE (reference sequence). CDR3 sequence: CASSETGLDNIQYF. The CDR3 bases are TGTGCCAGCAGCGAAACAGGGCTTGATAACATTCAGTACTTC.

The chain has TRBV6-4 and TRBJ2-1, with 8 bases that match TRBD2. Trimming cost V 7 bases and J 0 bases; bases outside gene matches: 11. Germline CDR1 and CDR2: MRHNA and SNTAGT. The CDR3 is 17 amino acids. CDR3 DNA: TGTGCCAGCACCTCGCCGTCGGGAGGGAGCTCCTACAATGAGCAGTTCTTC. Encoded protein: CASTSPSGGSSYNEQFF.

In the case of this clone: Other DNA sequences of this sample code for an identical CDR3. The chain carries TRBV27 and TRBJ2-7; D is unclear. This CDR3 has 13 residues. Germline CDR1 and CDR2: MNHEY and SMNVEV (reference sequence). Trimming shortened V by 2 bases and J by 3 bases, and 8 bases separated the two germline ends. CDR3 sequence (DNA): TGTGCCAGCAGTTTAGTGAGGAGCTACGAGCAGTACTTC. The encoded protein is CASSLVRSYEQYF.

The chain employs TRBV4-1 and TRBJ2-5, with D tentatively TRBD1 (6 bases). Per germline, CDR1 MGHRA and CDR2 YSYEKL. The CDR3 runs to 15 residues. Trimming shortened V by 0 bases and J by 2 bases, and 10 bases separated the two germline ends. CDR3 nucleotides: TGCGCCAGCAGCCAAGATAACAGGGTGCAAGAGACCCAGTACTTC. Amino acids: CASSQDNRVQETQYF.

The chain combines TRBV6-1 with TRBJ2-7; 12 bases match TRBD1. J was trimmed by 5 bases and V by 3 bases; bases with no gene match: 5. Germline V lookup: CDR1 MNHNS, CDR2 SASEGT. The length of the CDR3 is 15 residues. Here the CDR3 reads CASSEEGTGGHEQYF. CDR3 nucleotides: TGTGCCAGCAGTGAGGAAGGGACAGGGGGCCACGAGCAGTACTTC.

The chain combines TRBV25-1 with TRBJ1-2; D not certain. CDR1 MGHDK and CDR2 SYGVNS come from the germline V gene. The CDR3 length is 13 residues. V was trimmed by 9 bases and J by 8 bases, leaving 19 bases between them. The CDR3 region has the DNA TGTGCCAGTACTCCGGGAGGGTCCGGGGGCTACACCTTC. Translating it yields CASTPGGSGGYTF.

The rearrangement joins TRBV4-3 to TRBJ2-7, with 10 positions matching TRBD2. The germline gives CDR1 LGHNA, CDR2 YSLEER. With V trimmed by 1 base and J by 4 bases, 7 bases remained unmatched. This CDR3 has 16 amino acids. The CDR3 region is CASSQVITSGEYEQYF. For the CDR3, the DNA is TGCGCCAGCAGCCAAGTGATAACTAGCGGGGAATACGAGCAGTACTTC.

In its sample, this clone was seen once. The genes are TRBV6-1 and TRBJ2-7; 7 bases align to TRBD1. Germline V gene lookup returns CDR1 MNHNS and CDR2 SASEGT. The CDR3 has 14 amino acids. The V gene end was trimmed by 1 base and the J gene end by 0 bases; junction bases not matched to a gene: 0. In DNA, the CDR3 is TGTGCCAGCAGTGAAGGGGACAGCTCCTACGAGCAGTACTTC. Amino acid sequence: CASSEGDSSYEQYF.

The chain links TRBV19 to TRBJ2-7; tentative D call: TRBD1 (5 bases). CDR3 size: 14 residues. Per the germline V gene, CDR1 is LNHDA and CDR2 is SQIVND (reference sequence). Trimming left V 1 base short and J 3 bases short, with 10 bases between. The CDR3 loop is CASSIGTRGYEQYF. Here the CDR3 DNA reads TGTGCCAGTAGTATAGGGACAAGGGGCTACGAGCAGTACTTC.

The chain links TRBV19 to TRBJ2-3, with unresolved D. Germline V gene lookup returns CDR1 LNHDA and CDR2 SQIVND (reference sequence). Trimming pared 1 base from V and 4 bases from J, leaving 12 bases between. This CDR3 is built from 15 residues. CDR3 residues: CASSIGVESPDTQYF. CDR3 DNA sequence: TGTGCCAGTAGTATAGGAGTAGAGTCCCCAGATACGCAGTATTTT.

CDR3 sequence reads: CASSIEQGNEQFF. CDR3 coding DNA: TGTGCCAGTAGTATAGAACAGGGTAATGAGCAGTTCTTC. The chain has TRBV19 and TRBJ2-1; D perhaps matches TRBD1 (6 bases). The germline gives CDR1 LNHDA, CDR2 SQIVND (reference sequence). The CDR3 covers 13 residues. V was clipped by 0 bases and J by 7 bases, with 7 bases between them. Supplemented by reference TRBV19 and TRBJ2-1, the full variable domain reads DGGITQSPKYLFRKEGQNVTLSCEQNLNHDAMYWYRQDPGQGLRLIYYSQIVNDFQKGDIAEGYSVSREKKESFPLTVTSAQKNPTAFYLCASSIEQGNEQFFGPGTRLTVL.

The chain combines TRBV14 with TRBJ1-5; possible D gene TRBD1, 5 bases. In germline, CDR1 is SGHDN, CDR2 FVKESK. There are 15 residues in the CDR3. V lost 1 base and J lost 9, with 16 bases in between. The CDR3 DNA follows: TGTGCCAGCAGCCAAGGGTTGGGGGGTCATGCGCCCCAGCATTTT. It codes for CASSQGLGGHAPQHF.

This clone was seen just once. The rearrangement links TRBV7-8 to TRBJ2-1; 7 bases fit TRBD1. V shed 5 bases and J 7 bases; nucleotides not matched to a gene: 14. CDR3 length: 16 amino acids. Germline lookup yields CDR1 SGHVS and CDR2 FQNEAQ. CDR3 in amino acids: CASSPPSQGVGNEQFF. CDR3 in DNA: TGTGCCAGCAGCCCGCCCTCCCAGGGGGTCGGGAATGAGCAGTTCTTC.